Shown below are 18 T cell receptor beta chains from a single sample sequenced in a study of T-cell memory formation after mild COVID-19. MiXCR was run by TCRdb on the 5' RACE reads, yielding one entry per CDR3 protein. The sample shows roughly 48,000 distinct CDR3 sequences, 25% to 30% of them seen only once. Sequenced input: PBMCs or a T cell subset sorted from them (not recorded which). Receptors originate from a man between 18 and 35 years old who had mild COVID-19 (a few samples of this study predate the infection). Cell type and time point are not known.

This clonotype has just a few counts. V gene TRBV20-1 combines with J gene TRBJ1-3; D uncertain. Trimming took 0 bases from V and 0 from J, leaving 6 bases between them. CDR3 size: 14 residues. CDR1 and CDR2 from the germline V gene are DFQATT and SNEGSKA (reference sequence). The CDR3 nucleotides are TGCAGTGCTAGAGATACCGACTCTGGAAACACCATATATTTT. This codes for CSARDTDSGNTIYF.

The V gene is TRBV7-9, the J gene TRBJ1-2, with D perhaps matching TRBD1 (5 bases). CDR3 length: 12 amino acids. V lost 7 bases and J 2 bases, leaving 8 bases between the germline ends. CDR1 and CDR2 (germline): SEHNR, FQNEAQ (reference sequence). In nucleotides, the CDR3 is TGTGCCAGCACCCGACAGAACTATGGCTACACCTTC. Amino acids: CASTRQNYGYTF.

The chain recombines TRBV7-2 with TRBJ2-1; 12 bases are a match to TRBD2. This CDR3 contains 14 residues. V shed 5 bases and J 9 bases; nucleotides not matched to a gene: 5. CDR1 is SGHTA, CDR2 FQGNSA, per germline. The CDR3 DNA is TGTGCCAGCAGCGGCCGGGGACTAGCGGGTGAGCAGTTCTTC. Protein product: CASSGRGLAGEQFF.

The table lists this clonotype with many counts. The rearrangement uses TRBV7-2 and TRBJ2-5; D could derive from TRBD1 or TRBD2 (6 bases each). The CDR3 is made up of 15 amino acids. Germline values: CDR1 SGHTA, CDR2 FQGNSA. V was clipped by 1 base and J by 1 base, with 10 bases between them. The CDR3 protein is CASSLGGGPQETQYF. CDR3 coding DNA: TGTGCCAGCAGCTTAGGTGGGGGGCCCCAAGAGACCCAGTACTTC.

The rearrangement uses TRBV28 and TRBJ2-7; D possibly corresponds to TRBD2 (5 bases). The CDR3 totals 14 residues. Germline-derived CDR1 and CDR2 are MDHEN and SYDVKM. Trimming left V 7 bases short and J 2 bases short, with 15 bases between. The CDR3 sequence is CASTNPKTTYEQYF. The CDR3 DNA follows: TGTGCCAGCACTAACCCGAAGACTACCTACGAGCAGTACTTC.

The table lists this clonotype with many counts. Here the CDR3 reads CASSRPDTQYF. The CDR3 region has the DNA TGTGCCAGCAGTCGGCCAGATACGCAGTATTTT. The chain carries TRBV6-2 or TRBV6-3 and TRBJ2-3; D uncertain. Germline values: CDR1 MNHEY, CDR2 SVGEGT. Trimming shortened V by 5 bases and J by 4 bases, and 4 bases separated the two germline ends. The CDR3 consists of 11 residues.

This clonotype was picked up a small number of times. The J gene is TRBJ2-7, the V gene TRBV4-1; unclear D gene. V lost 0 bases and J 2 bases, leaving 8 bases between the germline ends. This CDR3 is 14 amino acids long. The germline V gene encodes CDR1 MGHRA and CDR2 YSYEKL. The CDR3, as DNA: TGCGCCAGCAGCCAAGATCCAGGAACCTACGAGCAGTACTTC. Protein: CASSQDPGTYEQYF.

The chain has TRBV7-6 and TRBJ1-1; D is unclear. Germline V gives CDR1 SGHVS, CDR2 FNYEAQ. The CDR3 sequence is 14 residues long. The V end was cut by 5 bases, the J end by 3 bases, with 13 bases between. This chain's CDR3 is CASSRASADTEAFF. Here the CDR3 DNA reads TGTGCCAGCAGCAGGGCCTCCGCAGACACTGAAGCTTTCTTT.

At least ten counts were recorded for this clonotype. The chain joins TRBV20-1 to TRBJ1-1; 11 bases are a match to TRBD1. J was trimmed by 3 bases and V by 3 bases; bases with no gene match: 3. The CDR3 length is 14 residues. Germline V gene data show CDR1 as DFQATT and CDR2 as SNEGSKA (reference sequence). The CDR3 DNA is TGCAGTGCTAGGGGGACAGGGGGGGACACTGAAGCTTTCTTT. Protein product: CSARGTGGDTEAFF.

This clonotype was seen a single time. The rearrangement joins TRBV7-2 to TRBJ2-7; 7 nucleotides line up with TRBD1. Germline V lookup: CDR1 SGHTA, CDR2 FQGNSA. The CDR3 covers 14 residues. J was trimmed by 0 bases and V by 4 bases; bases with no gene match: 3. The CDR3 nucleotides read TGTGCCAGCAGCTCCAGACAGGGCTCCTACGAGCAGTACTTC. The encoded protein is CASSSRQGSYEQYF.

The rearrangement links TRBV20-1 to TRBJ2-7, with TRBD1 matching over 7 bases. CDR1 is DFQATT and CDR2 is SNEGSKA in the germline V gene (reference sequence). Trimming cost V 6 bases and J 0 bases; bases outside gene matches: 8. The CDR3 sequence is 14 residues long. DNA for the CDR3: TGCAGTGCCACGGACAGGTGGAACTCCTACGAGCAGTACTTC. Translating it yields CSATDRWNSYEQYF.

The chain joins TRBV6-1 to TRBJ1-1; the D gene is possibly TRBD1 (5 bases). V lost 0 bases to trimming and J lost 7 bases, with 12 bases between them. CDR1 and CDR2 from the germline V gene are MNHNS and SASEGT. CDR3 length equals 14 residues. DNA of the CDR3: TGTGCCAGCAGTGAAGCGTCCGGGGGAGGTGAAGCTTTCTTT. The encoded protein is CASSEASGGGEAFF.

The gene calls are TRBV7-9 and TRBJ2-5, with 9 bases fitting TRBD2. The CDR3 is 15 amino acids. V trimming: 5 bases; J trimming: 3 bases; junction bases outside the gene matches: 7. The germline CDR1 and CDR2 sequences are SEHNR and FQNEAQ (reference sequence). This CDR3 reads CASSPTSGVEETQYF. CDR3 sequence (DNA): TGTGCCAGCAGCCCGACTAGCGGAGTGGAAGAGACCCAGTACTTC. The full variable domain, rest sourced from reference TRBV7-9 and TRBJ2-5, is DTGVSQNPRHKITKRGQNVTFRCDPISEHNRLYWYRQTLGQGPEFLTYFQNEAQLEKSRLLSDRFSAERPKGSFSTLEIQRTEQGDSAMYLCASSPTSGVEETQYFGPGTRLLVL.

This clonotype was detected only a few times. The chain uses TRBV5-6 and TRBJ2-7; TRBD1 agrees at 7 bases. This CDR3 has 14 residues. Trimming took 2 bases from V and 5 from J; bases not matched to a gene: 7. Germline CDR1 reads SGHDT; CDR2 reads YYEEEE. The CDR3 nucleotides are TGTGCCAGCAGCTTCTCCAGGGGGTTCAACGAGCAGTACGTC. It translates to CASSFSRGFNEQYV.

The table lists this clonotype with a few counts. The chain employs TRBV29-1 and TRBJ2-7, with D perhaps matching TRBD2 (7 bases). The V end lost 6 bases, the J end lost 6 bases, and 12 bases lay between the germline ends. The germline CDR1 and CDR2 sequences are SQVTM and ANQGSEA. The CDR3 is 11 residues long. As DNA, the CDR3 is TGCAGCGTCCGAGGGGGGGGCGAGCAGTACTTC. Its protein product is CSVRGGGEQYF.

The V call is TRBV29-1, the J call TRBJ1-2, with D perhaps matching TRBD1 (5 bases). The CDR3 runs 13 residues. The ends were cut back, 4 bases at V and 4 bases at J, with 13 bases in the middle. From germline, CDR1 is SQVTM and CDR2 ANQGSEA. The CDR3 bases are TGCAGCGTTGGATCGGAGACAGTCTATGGCTACACCTTC. It is translated as CSVGSETVYGYTF.

The chain carries TRBV12-3 or TRBV12-4 and TRBJ2-3; unclear D gene. The CDR3 is 15 amino acids. Trimming removed 2 bases from V and 0 bases from J, with 9 bases in between. The CDR3 DNA sequence: TGTGCCAGCAGTTTAAAGTATTCTAGCACAGATACGCAGTATTTT. Protein sequence: CASSLKYSSTDTQYF.

In DNA form, the CDR3 reads TGTGCCAGCAGCGAACAGGGCCAGGGAACTACCTACGAGCAGTACTTC. Protein sequence: CASSEQGQGTTYEQYF. This chain joins TRBV9 and TRBJ2-7; TRBD1 is a possible D gene (6 bases). The CDR3 extends over 16 amino acids. V was pared by 3 bases and J by 2 bases, with 18 bases between. CDR1 and CDR2 (germline): SGDLS, YYNGEE. The variable domain in full, with the rest retrieved from reference TRBV9 and TRBJ2-7, is DSGVTQTPKHLITATGQRVTLRCSPRSGDLSVYWYQQSLDQGLQFLIQYYNGEERAKGNILERFSAQQFPDLHSELNLSSLELGDSALYFCASSEQGQGTTYEQYFGPGTRLTVT.